This TCR beta chain was profiled in a study of T cells in Graves' hyperthyroidism and ophthalmopathy. V was shortened by 2 bases and J by 6 bases, with 15 bases between the two germline ends. This CDR3 has 15 amino acids. CDR1 is SGHRS and CDR2 is YFSETQ in the germline V gene. This clonotype has just a few counts. Patients were excluded for uncontrolled infection, other autoimmune disease, pregnancy or lactation. The investigators amplified TCR beta CDR3 regions from RNA transcripts. The study used the HTBI primer set for a first-round RT-PCR of the TCR CDR3. Using its own MiXCR run on the multiplex PCR reads, TCRdb lists one record per CDR3 protein. The table shows approximately 600,000 distinct CDR3 sequences, with less than 25% occurring only once.

Sequencing was performed on blood. The J gene is TRBJ2-1, the V gene TRBV5-1, with TRBD2 as a possible D gene (6 bases). This TCR derives from a man younger than 40 with Graves' ophthalmopathy. CDR3 region: CASSLFPGEPNEQFF. The CDR3 DNA is TGCGCCAGCAGCTTATTTCCGGGAGAGCCCAATGAGCAGTTCTTC.